A selection of T cell receptor beta chains follows, all from one sample in a study of CD8+ T cells in alopecia areata. The protocol was immunoSEQ multiplex PCR, while the TCRdb copy is restricted to in-frame clones and leaves out a portion. The profile shows about 190,000 clones, 60% of them singletons. The input for sequencing was CD4+ T cells sorted from blood, taken at week 4, from a patient treated with tofacitinib. The receptors stem from a human donor with alopecia areata. Each CDR3 is given with its conserved first and last residue. A D gene is named only where the DNA matches it firmly. Part of the rows lack a size; the others show once, few, many or a class for expanded clones.

clone_size j_call d_call cdr3_length v_call cdr3_nt cdr3_aa
NA TRBJ2-2 TRBD1 16 TRBV7-9 TGTGCCAGCAGCTTACAGGGACAGAGGAACACCGGGGAGCTGTTTTTT CASSLQGQRNTGELFF
NA TRBJ1-2 NA 12 TRBV4-1 TGCGCCAGCAGCCAATCTGTTGGGGGTTACACCTTC CASSQSVGGYTF
NA TRBJ2-6 NA 14 TRBV29-1 TGCAGCGTTGAAAAGGTCTCTGGGGCCAACGTCCTGACTTTC CSVEKVSGANVLTF
NA TRBJ2-1 NA 16 TRBV25-1 TGTGCCAGCAAAAAGTCCGGGGAGAGCTCCTACAATGAGCAGTTCTTC CASKKSGESSYNEQFF
NA TRBJ2-5 TRBD1 15 TRBV5-1 TGCGCCAGCAGCCCAACGACAGGGGGCGGGGAGACCCAGTACTTC CASSPTTGGGETQYF
NA TRBJ2-5 NA 14 TRBV18 TGTGCCAGCTCTCCGAGCAGGGGAGGGGAGACCCAGTACTTC CASSPSRGGETQYF
NA TRBJ1-1 NA 12 TRBV7-2 TGTGCCAGCAGTTTCTACCATACCGGAGGTTTCTTT CASSFYHTGGFF
many TRBJ2-7 TRBD1 13 TRBV29-1 TGCAGCGTTGATATGGGACAGAGCTACGAGCAGTACTTC CSVDMGQSYEQYF
medium-sized TRBJ2-2 NA 16 TRBV11-1 TGTGCCAGCAGCTCATCGGGACAACAGAACACCGGGGAGCTGTTTTTT CASSSSGQQNTGELFF
few TRBJ2-7 TRBD2 15 TRBV7-8 TGTGCCAGCAGCGTAGCTAGCGGGAGCTTAGGCGAGCAGTACTTC CASSVASGSLGEQYF
NA TRBJ2-3 NA 15 TRBV5-1 TGCGCCAGCAGCTTGATCGGACTCGTCACAGATACGCAGTATTTT CASSLIGLVTDTQYF
NA TRBJ1-1 NA 15 TRBV7-9 TGTGCCAGCAGCTTAGAGGGGCGCTACGGCACTGAAGCTTTCTTT CASSLEGRYGTEAFF
NA TRBJ2-3 TRBD1 17 TRBV7-9 TGTGCCAGCAGCTTAGGGGACAGGGGGCGCGGGACAGATACGCAGTATTTT CASSLGDRGRGTDTQYF
NA TRBJ2-7 TRBD1 15 TRBV9 TGTGCCAGCAGCGTAGGGGACAGGGGGCTCTACGAGCAGTACTTC CASSVGDRGLYEQYF
NA TRBJ2-5 TRBD2 14 TRBV29-1 TGCAGCGTTGCCGGACTAGTGTCCCCAGAGACCCAGTACTTC CSVAGLVSPETQYF
NA TRBJ2-7 TRBD1 14 TRBV4-3 TGCGCCAGCAGCCAAGGCCAGGGGGCGAGCGAGCAGTACTTC CASSQGQGASEQYF
few TRBJ1-1 NA 12 TRBV30 TGTGCCTGCGCCTTCATGCAGACTGAAGCTTTCTTT CACAFMQTEAFF
NA TRBJ2-2 TRBD1 14 TRBV23-1 TGCGCCAGCAGTACGGGACAGCTCACCGGGGAGCTGTTTTTT CASSTGQLTGELFF
NA TRBJ1-5 NA 16 TRBV6-6 TGTGCCAGCAGTTCGTCGGGGGGGAATGGCAATCAGCCCCAGCATTTT CASSSSGGNGNQPQHF
few TRBJ2-2 NA 12 TRBV28 TGTGCCAGCAGGCTAGACAGGGGGGAGCTGTTTTTT CASRLDRGELFF
NA TRBJ2-1 TRBD2 15 TRBV7-3 TGTGCCAGCAGCTCCCTCGCGGGAGGAGGGGGGGAGCAGTTCTTC CASSSLAGGGGEQFF
NA TRBJ2-5 TRBD2 14 TRBV11-2 TGTGCCAGCACGCCGGGACTAGCGGGAGAGACCCAGTACTTC CASTPGLAGETQYF
once TRBJ2-1 NA 14 TRBV2 TGTGCCAGCAGTGGGGACCCTGTTTCAAATGAGCAGTTCTTC CASSGDPVSNEQFF
NA TRBJ1-1 NA 14 TRBV19 TGTGCCAGTAGTAAGGGAGGTCGGAACACTGAAGCTTTCTTT CASSKGGRNTEAFF
few TRBJ2-7 NA 11 TRBV20-1 TGCAGTGCTAGAAGGGCCTACGAGCAGTACTTC CSARRAYEQYF
NA TRBJ2-2 NA 13 TRBV23-1 TGCGCCAGCGGGCAGGGGTCCACCGGGGAGCTGTTTTTT CASGQGSTGELFF
NA TRBJ1-1 NA 13 TRBV5-1 TGCGCCAGCAGCTTCGGAGGGTCTTTTCAAGCTTTCTTT CASSFGGSFQAFF
NA TRBJ2-2 TRBD2 14 TRBV29-1 TGCAGCGTTGGACTAGCGGGAGCGGCCGGGGAGCTGTTTTTT CSVGLAGAAGELFF
few TRBJ2-7 TRBD2 13 TRBV29-1 TGCAGCGTTGCAAGCGGGAGTGCCCACGAGCAGTACTTC CSVASGSAHEQYF